This TCR beta chain was sequenced during a study of shared clonotypes between healthy human individuals. Points from the study as a whole: Clonotype sharing among donors was expected to depend on sequencing depth.

This clone was found once. What it recognizes is unknown. The CDR3 loop spans 15 amino acids. The germline gives CDR1 SGHVS, CDR2 FQNEAQ. Trimming took off 4 bases at V and 0 bases at J, with 13 bases between the two ends. Method: immunoSEQ multiplex PCR; TCRdb's copy keeps in-frame clones and lacks some. Of hundreds of thousands of clones in the sample, about 76% were seen once. Healthy HIV-negative adults with no recent acute infections or vaccinations were recruited as donors. The receptor's source is a woman aged 40 to 49 in good health. Some clones in this sample may be carry-over from other donors' samples. What was sequenced was PBMCs. This chain connects TRBV7-8 to TRBJ2-7, with D hard to call. DNA for the CDR3: TGTGCCAGCAGCTCTCCCCTATGGGGCTCCTACGAGCAGTACTTC. Protein product: CASSSPLWGSYEQYF.